The 17 T cell receptor beta chains reported below all come from one sample, sequenced in a study of PD-1 blockade in classical Hodgkin lymphoma. Profiling relied on immunoSEQ multiplex PCR, and the TCRdb table lists in-frame clones only, not all of them. In the table there are 90,000 to 100,000 clones, roughly nine tenths of which are singletons. Each and every patient relapsed after autologous stem cell transplantation, and patients got differing brentuximab vedotin exposure. The material was peripheral blood mononuclear cells (PBMCs), obtained before the second cycle of nivolumab. The receptors were gathered from a human donor with classical Hodgkin lymphoma.

CDR3: CASSPDGINTGELFF. CDR3 sequence (DNA): TGCGCCAGCAGCCCGGACGGGATTAACACCGGGGAGCTGTTTTTT. The chain links TRBV5-1 to TRBJ2-2, with D perhaps matching TRBD2 (5 bases). This CDR3 is built from 15 residues. The germline V and J ends were trimmed by 4 bases and 2 bases, with 12 bases remaining between them. CDR1 is SGHRS and CDR2 is YFSETQ in the germline V gene.

V is TRBV21-1 and J is TRBJ2-7. TRBV21-1 represents a pseudogene. CDR3 length: 14 amino acids. CDR3 nucleotide sequence: TGTGCCAGCAGCAACCGGACCTACAACGGCGAGCAGTACTTC. Translated: CASSNRTYNGEQYF.

V usage is TRBV12-1 and J usage is TRBJ2-7; TRBD1 reflects the table's D call only, with no check against the DNA. TRBV12-1 is listed as a pseudogene. CDR3 size: 16 residues. The CDR3 here is CASSSPGRGLFYEQYF. As DNA, the CDR3 is TGTGCCAGCAGCTCTCCTGGCAGGGGCCTATTCTACGAGCAGTACTTC.

The chain carries TRBV27 and TRBJ1-2; D is possibly TRBD1 (5 bases). Between the trimmed V and J ends, which lost 0 bases and 2 bases, there was a span of 10 bases. Germline V gene data show CDR1 as MNHEY and CDR2 as SMNVEV (reference sequence). The CDR3 consists of 15 residues. The CDR3 here is CASSLSGDGNYGYTF. CDR3 in DNA: TGTGCCAGCAGTTTATCGGGGGACGGCAACTATGGCTACACCTTC.

The CDR3 sequence is CASSLGPQGKAFF. The CDR3 DNA reads TGTGCCAGCAGCTTAGGGCCCCAGGGGAAGGCTTTCTTT. The V call is TRBV7-8, the J call TRBJ1-1; D may be TRBD1 (6 bases). Germline-derived CDR1 and CDR2 are SGHVS and FQNEAQ. CDR3 length: 13 amino acids. V lost 1 base, J lost 11 bases, and 14 bases lay in between.

The chain is built from TRBV29-1 and TRBJ1-1; D is unclear. Germline V gives CDR1 SQVTM, CDR2 ANQGSEA. This CDR3 region has 12 residues. Trimming cost V 3 bases and J 8 bases, with 13 bases left between them. Here the CDR3 DNA reads TGCAGCGTTGACGGGAAGTACGCCGAAGCTTTCTTT. It specifies CSVDGKYAEAFF.

V usage is TRBV10-3 and J usage is TRBJ2-1; 7 nucleotides line up with TRBD1. Per germline, CDR1 ENHRY and CDR2 SYGVKD. The CDR3 is 12 residues long. J was trimmed by 11 bases and V by 0 bases; bases with no gene match: 1. The DNA for the CDR3 is TGTGCCATCAGTGAGTCGGACAGGCAGCAGTTCTTC. This codes for CAISESDRQQFF.

The rearrangement joins TRBV7-8 to TRBJ2-7; D ambiguous. CDR1 is SGHVS and CDR2 is FQNEAQ in the germline V gene. The CDR3 covers 13 residues. Trimming pared 4 bases from V and 2 bases from J, leaving 9 bases between. The CDR3 DNA sequence: TGTGCCAGCAGCTCGGACCCTCCCTACGAGCAGTACTTC. Its translation: CASSSDPPYEQYF.

The CDR3 sequence: CASSYGEGGLTEAFF. The CDR3 nucleotides read TGTGCCAGCAGTTACGGGGAAGGAGGACTCACTGAAGCTTTCTTT. The rearrangement joins TRBV6-5 to TRBJ1-1; D is uncertain. Between the trimmed V and J ends, which lost 2 bases and 4 bases, there was a span of 14 bases. This CDR3 has 15 amino acids. Looked up from germline, CDR1 is MNHEY and CDR2 is SVGAGI.

The chain recombines TRBV5-1 with TRBJ2-5; 8 bases match TRBD2. CDR1 is SGHRS, CDR2 YFSETQ, per germline. This CDR3 contains 17 residues. J gave up 2 bases and V 2 bases, and 11 bases lay outside the gene matches. The CDR3, as DNA: TGCGCCAGCAGCTTTTTTGCGGGGGGAAGAGGGCAAGAGACCCAGTACTTC. Translated: CASSFFAGGRGQETQYF.

This chain links TRBV6-1 with TRBJ2-7, with 10 bases lining up with TRBD1. The CDR3 spans 14 residues. The germline gives CDR1 MNHNS, CDR2 SASEGT. The V and J ends lost 8 bases and 6 bases, in that order; junction bases with no gene match: 10. In DNA, the CDR3 is TGTGCCAGCGGGGACAGGGGCATATCAGGCGAGCAGTACTTC. Its translation is CASGDRGISGEQYF.

This rearrangement joins TRBV25-1 to TRBJ1-6, with D possibly matching TRBD1 (5 bases). CDR1 is MGHDK, CDR2 SYGVNS, per germline. This CDR3 spans 14 amino acids. V was clipped by 1 base and J by 4 bases, with 5 bases between them. The CDR3 coding sequence is TGTGCCAGCAGTGAATCAGGGTATAATTCACCCCTCCACTTT. It codes for CASSESGYNSPLHF.

This clone appeared once. V gene TRBV25-1 combines with J gene TRBJ2-7; TRBD1 aligns across 9 bases. V lost 7 bases to trimming and J lost 6 bases; unmatched junction nucleotides: 13. The CDR3 has 15 amino acids. Germline loops: CDR1 MGHDK, CDR2 SYGVNS. The CDR3 DNA reads TGTGCCAGCATGGGAACCGGGACAGGGTATCGCGAGCAGTACTTC. Its protein is CASMGTGTGYREQYF.

The chain combines TRBV5-5 with TRBJ2-1, with D possibly called TRBD1 or TRBD2 (6 bases each). Trimming removed 7 bases at V and 8 bases at J, with 16 bases between. Germline V gene lookup returns CDR1 SGHKS and CDR2 YYEKEE (reference sequence). This CDR3 comprises 13 residues. CDR3 protein: CASHSLGGDEQFF. CDR3 sequence (DNA): TGTGCCAGCCACAGCTTGGGGGGCGATGAGCAGTTCTTC. Full variable domain (rest looked up from reference TRBV5-5 and TRBJ2-1): DAGVTQSPTHLIKTRGQQVTLRCSPISGHKSVSWYQQVLGQGPQFIFQYYEKEERGRGNFPDRFSARQFPNYSSELNVNALLLGDSALYLCASHSLGGDEQFFGPGTRLTVL.

J is TRBJ2-7 and V is TRBV11-3; the match to TRBD1 covers 8 bases. CDR3 length: 16 amino acids. Per germline, CDR1 SGHNT and CDR2 YENEEA. Trimming cost V 1 base and J 7 bases; bases outside gene matches: 12. The CDR3 spells CASSLGAGTGAREQYF. In nucleotides, the CDR3 is TGTGCCAGCAGCTTAGGAGCCGGGACAGGAGCTCGTGAGCAGTACTTC.

V and J are TRBV4-1 and TRBJ2-3; D gene unclear. V was shortened by 3 bases and J by 5 bases, with 6 bases between the two germline ends. Germline CDR1 reads MGHRA; CDR2 reads YSYEKL. The CDR3 consists of 12 residues. The DNA of the CDR3 is TGCGCCAGCAGCCATATGGTAGATACGCAGTATTTT. It encodes CASSHMVDTQYF.

The rearrangement links TRBV6-5 to TRBJ2-1; tentatively, D is TRBD1 or TRBD2 (5 bases each). The CDR3 consists of 16 residues. Trimming removed 0 bases from V and 0 bases from J, with 9 bases in between. The V gene's germline CDR1 is MNHEY and CDR2 SVGAGI. The CDR3 DNA is TGTGCCAGCAGTTACTCGGGGACCAGCTCCTACAATGAGCAGTTCTTC. Its protein product is CASSYSGTSSYNEQFF.